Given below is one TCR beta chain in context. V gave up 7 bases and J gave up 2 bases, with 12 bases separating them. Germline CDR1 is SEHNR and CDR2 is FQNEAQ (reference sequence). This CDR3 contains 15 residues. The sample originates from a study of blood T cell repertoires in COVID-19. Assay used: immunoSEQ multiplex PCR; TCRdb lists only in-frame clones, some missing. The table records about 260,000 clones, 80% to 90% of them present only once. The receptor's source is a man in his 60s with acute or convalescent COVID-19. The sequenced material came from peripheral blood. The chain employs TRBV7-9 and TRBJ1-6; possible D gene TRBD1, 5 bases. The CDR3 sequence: CASNGGDAYNSPLHF. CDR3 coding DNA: TGTGCCAGCAACGGGGGGGATGCCTATAATTCACCCCTCCACTTT.